The following is a T cell receptor beta chain sequence with its context. The sample belongs to a study of blood T cell repertoires in COVID-19. This CDR3 is built from 14 residues. Germline V lookup: CDR1 MNHNS, CDR2 SASEGT. Trimming took 3 bases from V and 9 from J; bases not matched to a gene: 5. Measured with immunoSEQ multiplex PCR; TCRdb has only the in-frame clones, and not every one. The table records 110,000 or so clones, about four fifths of them present only once. This clonotype was sampled from a woman aged 40 to 49 with acute or convalescent COVID-19. The sample was peripheral blood. The rearrangement uses TRBV6-1 and TRBJ1-6; 7 nucleotides line up with TRBD1. CDR3 sequence (DNA): TGTGCCAGCAGTGACCGGGACAGAGCTTCACCCCTCCACTTT. It is translated as CASSDRDRASPLHF.